This T cell receptor (beta chain) was obtained from a study of T cell responses to AZD1222 COVID-19 vaccine. The data were produced by immunoSEQ multiplex PCR, yet TCRdb's version contains in-frame clones alone and is incomplete. The sample has under 150,000 clones; 93% are singletons. Points from the study as a whole: Baseline serology detected seropositivity in only six or seven AZD1222 recipients.

This CDR3 comprises 15 residues. Germline V gives CDR1 LGHNA, CDR2 YNFKEQ. With 3 bases clipped from V and 4 bases from J, the junction kept 3 bases outside the gene matches. This clone appeared once. As yet, its antigen is unknown. V usage is TRBV4-2 and J usage is TRBJ2-2; TRBD2 agrees at 9 bases. The receptor was derived from an adult in good health. The specimen comprised peripheral blood, sampled on day 0 of AZD1222 vaccination. The CDR3 reads CASSQPSGITGELFF. In nucleotides, the CDR3 is TGTGCCAGCAGCCAGCCTAGCGGGATCACCGGGGAGCTGTTTTTT.